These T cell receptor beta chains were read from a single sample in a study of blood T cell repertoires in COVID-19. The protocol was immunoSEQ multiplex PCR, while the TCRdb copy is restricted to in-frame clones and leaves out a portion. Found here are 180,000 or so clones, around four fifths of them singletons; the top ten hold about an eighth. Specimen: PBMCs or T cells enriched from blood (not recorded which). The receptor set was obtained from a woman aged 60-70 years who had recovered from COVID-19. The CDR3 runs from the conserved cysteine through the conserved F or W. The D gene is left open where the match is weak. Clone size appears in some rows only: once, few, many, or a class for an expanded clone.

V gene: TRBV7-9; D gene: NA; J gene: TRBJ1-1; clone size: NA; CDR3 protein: CASSLGTTEAFF; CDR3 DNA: TGTGCCAGCAGCTTAGGGACTACTGAAGCTTTCTTT
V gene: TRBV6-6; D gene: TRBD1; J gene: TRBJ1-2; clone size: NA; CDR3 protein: CASSYRGQREGYTF; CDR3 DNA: TGTGCCAGCAGTTACAGGGGGCAAAGGGAGGGCTACACCTTC
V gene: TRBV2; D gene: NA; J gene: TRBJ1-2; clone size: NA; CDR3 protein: CASSVRSANYGYTF; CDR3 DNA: TGTGCCAGCAGTGTCCGATCAGCTAACTATGGCTACACCTTC
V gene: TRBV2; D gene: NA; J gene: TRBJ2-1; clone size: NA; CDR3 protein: CASRETSTRSSYNEQFF; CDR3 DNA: TGTGCCAGCAGGGAGACTAGTACGAGAAGCTCCTACAATGAGCAGTTCTTC
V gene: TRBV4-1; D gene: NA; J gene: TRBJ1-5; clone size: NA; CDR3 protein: CASSQPRTQPQHF; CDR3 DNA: TGCGCCAGCAGCCAACCTAGAACTCAGCCCCAGCATTTT
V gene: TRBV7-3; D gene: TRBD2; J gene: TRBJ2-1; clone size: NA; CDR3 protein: CASSVRGDNEQFF; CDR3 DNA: TGTGCCAGCAGCGTGCGGGGGGACAATGAGCAGTTCTTC
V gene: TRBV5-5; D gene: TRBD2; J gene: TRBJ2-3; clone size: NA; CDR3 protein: CASSWGLVGRTDTQYF; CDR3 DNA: TGTGCCAGCAGCTGGGGACTAGTGGGGCGCACAGATACGCAGTATTTT
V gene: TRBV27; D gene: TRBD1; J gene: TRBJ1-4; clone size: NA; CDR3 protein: CASIQGGGPTNEKLFF; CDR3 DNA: TGTGCCAGCATCCAGGGGGGAGGTCCAACTAATGAAAAACTGTTTTTT
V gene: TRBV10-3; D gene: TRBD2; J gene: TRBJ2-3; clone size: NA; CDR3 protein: CAISDTSGSTDTQYF; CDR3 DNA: TGTGCCATCAGTGATACTAGCGGGAGCACAGATACGCAGTATTTT
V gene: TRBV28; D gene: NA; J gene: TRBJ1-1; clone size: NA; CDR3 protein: CASSFQGLNTEAFF; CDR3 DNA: TGTGCCAGCAGTTTCCAGGGTTTGAACACTGAAGCTTTCTTT
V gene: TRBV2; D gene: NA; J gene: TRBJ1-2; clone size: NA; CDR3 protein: CASKQGLANYGYTF; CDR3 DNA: TGTGCCAGCAAGCAGGGGTTAGCTAACTATGGCTACACCTTC
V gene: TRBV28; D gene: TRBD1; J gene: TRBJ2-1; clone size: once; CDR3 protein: CASSPPDRYNEQFF; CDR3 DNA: TGTGCCAGCAGTCCACCGGACAGGTACAATGAGCAGTTCTTC
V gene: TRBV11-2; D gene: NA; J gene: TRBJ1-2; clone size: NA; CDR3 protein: CASSLQGPSRYGYTF; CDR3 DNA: TGTGCCAGCAGCTTACAGGGCCCGTCGCGATATGGCTACACCTTC
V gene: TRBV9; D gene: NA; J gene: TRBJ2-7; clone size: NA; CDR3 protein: CASSANGGVGDEQYF; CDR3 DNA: TGTGCCAGCAGCGCCAACGGCGGGGTGGGGGACGAGCAGTACTTC
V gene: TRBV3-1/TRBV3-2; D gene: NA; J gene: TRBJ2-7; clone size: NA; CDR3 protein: CASSQDPGTFNEQYF; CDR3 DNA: TGTGCCAGCAGCCAAGATCCCGGGACTTTTAACGAGCAGTACTTC
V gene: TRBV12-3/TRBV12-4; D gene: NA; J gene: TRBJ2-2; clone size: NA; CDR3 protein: CASSLGEDGELFF; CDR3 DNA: TGTGCCAGCAGTTTAGGGGAGGACGGGGAGCTGTTTTTT
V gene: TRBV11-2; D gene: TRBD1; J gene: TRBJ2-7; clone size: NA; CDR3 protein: CASRSTGGSYEQYF; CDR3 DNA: TGTGCCAGCAGGTCTACAGGGGGCTCCTACGAGCAGTACTTC
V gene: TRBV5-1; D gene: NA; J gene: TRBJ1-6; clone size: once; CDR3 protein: CASSPSSSYNSPLHF; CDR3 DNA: TGCGCCAGCAGCCCGTCTAGCTCCTATAATTCACCCCTCCACTTT
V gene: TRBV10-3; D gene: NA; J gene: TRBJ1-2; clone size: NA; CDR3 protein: CAIRLGGSLNYGYTF; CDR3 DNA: TGTGCCATCAGGCTTGGAGGTTCCTTAAACTATGGCTACACCTTC
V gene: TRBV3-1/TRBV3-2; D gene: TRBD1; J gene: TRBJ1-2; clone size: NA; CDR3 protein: CASSPRGQGGGYTF; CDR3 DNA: TGTGCCAGCAGCCCCCGGGGACAGGGGGGCGGCTACACCTTC
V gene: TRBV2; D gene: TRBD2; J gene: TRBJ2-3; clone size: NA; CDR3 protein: CATESGLAGGKRDTQYF; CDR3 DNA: TGTGCCACAGAATCGGGGCTAGCGGGAGGAAAACGGGATACGCAGTATTTT
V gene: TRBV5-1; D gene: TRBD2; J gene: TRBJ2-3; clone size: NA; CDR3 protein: CASSPFTSGGGTDTQYF; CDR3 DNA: TGCGCCAGCAGCCCCTTCACTAGCGGGGGGGGTACAGATACGCAGTATTTT
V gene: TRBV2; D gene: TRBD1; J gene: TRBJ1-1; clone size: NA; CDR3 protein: CASSEIGTGLAFF; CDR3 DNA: TGTGCCAGCAGTGAAATCGGGACAGGGCTGGCTTTCTTT
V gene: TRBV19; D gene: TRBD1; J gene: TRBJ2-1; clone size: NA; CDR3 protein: CASSTPGTGDYNEQFF; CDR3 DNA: TGTGCCAGTAGTACTCCCGGGACAGGGGACTACAATGAGCAGTTCTTC
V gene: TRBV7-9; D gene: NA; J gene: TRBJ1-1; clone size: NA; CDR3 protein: CASRDTGSEAFF; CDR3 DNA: TGTGCCAGCAGGGATACAGGGTCCGAAGCTTTCTTT
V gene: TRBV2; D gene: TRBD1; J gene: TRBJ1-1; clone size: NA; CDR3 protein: CASLDRGIPEAFF; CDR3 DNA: TGTGCCAGCTTAGACAGGGGTATTCCTGAAGCTTTCTTT
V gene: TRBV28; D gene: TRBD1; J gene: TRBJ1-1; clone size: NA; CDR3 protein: CASRDSGQMNTEAFF; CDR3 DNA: TGTGCCAGCAGGGACTCGGGACAGATGAACACTGAAGCTTTCTTT
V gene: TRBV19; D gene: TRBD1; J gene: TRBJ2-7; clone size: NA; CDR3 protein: CASSERTGPVSEQYF; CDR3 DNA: TGTGCCAGTAGTGAAAGGACAGGGCCGGTAAGCGAGCAGTACTTC
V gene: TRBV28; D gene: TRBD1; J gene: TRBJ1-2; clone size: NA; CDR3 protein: CASSDRARNYGYTF; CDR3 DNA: TGTGCCAGCAGCGACAGGGCAAGAAACTATGGCTACACCTTC
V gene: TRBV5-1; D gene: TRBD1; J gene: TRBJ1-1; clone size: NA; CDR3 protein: CASSLDAGGTEAFF; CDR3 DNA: TGCGCCAGCAGCTTGGATGCAGGGGGCACTGAAGCTTTCTTT
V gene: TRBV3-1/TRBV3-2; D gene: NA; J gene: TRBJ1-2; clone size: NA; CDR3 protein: CASSRQAIPNYGYTF; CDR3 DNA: TGTGCCAGCAGCCGACAGGCAATCCCTAACTATGGCTACACCTTC
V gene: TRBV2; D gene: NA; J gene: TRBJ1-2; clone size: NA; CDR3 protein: CASSETFLRASYGYTF; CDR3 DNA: TGTGCCAGCAGTGAAACCTTTTTGAGAGCTAGCTATGGCTACACCTTC
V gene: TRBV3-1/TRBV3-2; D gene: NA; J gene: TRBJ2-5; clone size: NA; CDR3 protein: CASSPHPYGLRGSQETQYF; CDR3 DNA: TGTGCCAGCAGCCCACATCCATACGGCTTGAGGGGGTCCCAAGAGACCCAGTACTTC
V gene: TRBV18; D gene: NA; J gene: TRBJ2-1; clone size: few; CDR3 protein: CASSVAGSYNEQFF; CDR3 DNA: TGTGCCAGCTCCGTCGCGGGGTCCTACAATGAGCAGTTCTTC
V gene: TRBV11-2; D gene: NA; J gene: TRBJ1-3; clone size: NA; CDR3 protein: CASSLGLGARSGNTIYF; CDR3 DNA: TGTGCCAGCAGCTTAGGTCTGGGGGCTCGCTCTGGAAACACCATATATTTT
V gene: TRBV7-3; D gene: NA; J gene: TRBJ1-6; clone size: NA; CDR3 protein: CASSLILGSSPLHF; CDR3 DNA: TGTGCCAGCAGCTTAATCTTGGGGAGCTCACCCCTCCACTTT
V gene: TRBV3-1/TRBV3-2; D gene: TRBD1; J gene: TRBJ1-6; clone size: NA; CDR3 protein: CASSRKGQGGSPLHF; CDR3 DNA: TGTGCCAGCAGCCGAAAGGGACAGGGAGGTTCACCCCTCCACTTT
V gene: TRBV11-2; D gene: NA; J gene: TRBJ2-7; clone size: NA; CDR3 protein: CASSRQVRGEQYF; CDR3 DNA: TGTGCCAGCAGCCGACAGGTCCGGGGCGAGCAGTACTTC
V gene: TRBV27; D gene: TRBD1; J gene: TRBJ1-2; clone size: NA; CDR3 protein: CASISATGDRYGYTF; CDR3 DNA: TGTGCCAGCATATCGGCGACAGGGGACCGCTATGGCTACACCTTC
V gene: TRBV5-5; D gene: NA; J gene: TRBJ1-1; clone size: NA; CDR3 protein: CASSRRDTEAFF; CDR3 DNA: TGTGCCAGCAGCCGGCGGGACACTGAAGCTTTCTTT
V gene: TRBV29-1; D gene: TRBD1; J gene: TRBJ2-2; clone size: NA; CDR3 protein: CSAGTATNTGELFF; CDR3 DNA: TGCAGCGCTGGGACAGCCACGAACACCGGGGAGCTGTTTTTT
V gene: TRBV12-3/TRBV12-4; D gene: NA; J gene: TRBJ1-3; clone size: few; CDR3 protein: CASSLRAGNTIYF; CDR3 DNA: TGTGCCAGCAGCCTGAGAGCTGGAAACACCATATATTTT
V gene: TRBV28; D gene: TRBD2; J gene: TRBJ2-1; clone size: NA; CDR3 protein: CASSRPGLAGGNEQFF; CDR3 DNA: TGTGCCAGCAGCCGTCCGGGACTAGCGGGGGGAAATGAGCAGTTCTTC
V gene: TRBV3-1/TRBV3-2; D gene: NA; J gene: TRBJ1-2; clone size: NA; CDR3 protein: CASSQDGQPPYGYTF; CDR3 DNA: TGTGCCAGCAGCCAAGATGGGCAGCCCCCCTATGGCTACACCTTC
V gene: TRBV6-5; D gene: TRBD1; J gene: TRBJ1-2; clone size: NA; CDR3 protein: CASTGGLFYGYTF; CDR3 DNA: TGTGCCAGCACAGGGGGTCTGTTCTATGGCTACACCTTC
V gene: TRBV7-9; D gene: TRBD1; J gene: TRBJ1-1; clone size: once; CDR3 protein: CASSHDRDRGNTEAFF; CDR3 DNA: TGTGCCAGCAGTCACGACAGAGACAGGGGGAACACTGAAGCTTTCTTT
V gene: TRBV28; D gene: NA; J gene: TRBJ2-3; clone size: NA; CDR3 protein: CASSLGGTGTEQYF; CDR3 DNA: TGTGCCAGCAGTTTAGGGGGGACCGGGACAGAGCAGTATTTT
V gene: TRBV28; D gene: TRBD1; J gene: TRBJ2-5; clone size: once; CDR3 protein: CASKTGGGPTQYF; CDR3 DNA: TGTGCCAGTAAAACAGGGGGCGGGCCGACCCAGTACTTC
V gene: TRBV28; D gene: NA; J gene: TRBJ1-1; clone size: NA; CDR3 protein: CASSLPDGAEAFF; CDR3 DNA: TGTGCCAGCAGTTTACCCGACGGAGCTGAAGCTTTCTTT
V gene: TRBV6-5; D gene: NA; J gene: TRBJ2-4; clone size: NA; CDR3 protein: CASSYFRRENIQYF; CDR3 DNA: TGTGCCAGCAGTTACTTCCGGAGGGAAAACATTCAGTACTTC
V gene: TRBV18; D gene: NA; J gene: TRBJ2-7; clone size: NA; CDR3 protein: CASSPGVASEQYF; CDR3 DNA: TGTGCCAGCTCACCCGGAGTAGCGAGCGAGCAGTACTTC
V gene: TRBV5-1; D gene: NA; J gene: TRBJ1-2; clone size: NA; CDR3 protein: CASSDATGANYGYTF; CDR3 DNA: TGCGCCAGCAGCGACGCGACAGGAGCTAACTATGGCTACACCTTC